This section outlines one TCR beta chain sequence together with its context. These data originate in a study of blood T cell repertoires in COVID-19. Those enrolled, adults aged roughly 18 to 89 years, came from about two dozen US areas. In the authors' workflow: It was from reference gene primer amplification that nucleated cell counts were estimated. Repertoires were generated with immunoSEQ multiplex PCR, while TCRdb's copy carries only in-frame clones and drops some. V, J and clone size reflect that table, while D and trimming were determined from the DNA. The sample includes roughly 300,000 clones, roughly 85% of them seen just once. V was shortened by 3 bases and J by 8 bases, with 13 bases between the two germline ends. In germline, CDR1 is LGHDT, CDR2 YNNKEL (reference sequence). The CDR3 consists of 13 residues.

Sample: PBMCs or T cells enriched from blood (not recorded which). The gene calls are TRBV3-1 (or the pseudogene TRBV3-2) and TRBJ1-2; D might be TRBD1 (5 bases). The receptor was derived from a woman aged 25 to 39 who had recovered from COVID-19. In DNA form, the CDR3 reads TGTGCCAGCAGCCAGCCTGGGGCCGGCGGCTACACCTTC. Protein sequence: CASSQPGAGGYTF.